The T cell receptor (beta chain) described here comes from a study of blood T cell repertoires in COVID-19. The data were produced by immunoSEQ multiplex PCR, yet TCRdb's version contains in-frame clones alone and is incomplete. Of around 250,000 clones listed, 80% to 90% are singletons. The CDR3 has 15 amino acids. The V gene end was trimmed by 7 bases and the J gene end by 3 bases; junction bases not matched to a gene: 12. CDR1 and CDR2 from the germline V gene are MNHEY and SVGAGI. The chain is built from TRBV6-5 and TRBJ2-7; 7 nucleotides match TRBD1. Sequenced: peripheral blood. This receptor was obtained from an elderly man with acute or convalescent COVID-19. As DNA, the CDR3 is TGTGCCAGCACCAAAGCAGAGACAGGGATCTACGAGCAGTACTTC. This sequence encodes CASTKAETGIYEQYF.